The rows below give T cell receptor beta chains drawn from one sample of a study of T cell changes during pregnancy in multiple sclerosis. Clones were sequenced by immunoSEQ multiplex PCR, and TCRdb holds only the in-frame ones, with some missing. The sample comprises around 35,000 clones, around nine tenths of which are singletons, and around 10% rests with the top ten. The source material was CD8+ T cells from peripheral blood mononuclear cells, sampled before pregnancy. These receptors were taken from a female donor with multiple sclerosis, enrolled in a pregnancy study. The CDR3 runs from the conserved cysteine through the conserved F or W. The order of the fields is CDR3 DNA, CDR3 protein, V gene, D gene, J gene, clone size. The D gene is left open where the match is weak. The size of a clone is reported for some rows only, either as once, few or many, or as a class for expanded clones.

TGTGCCACCAGCAGAGATCGGCAGGCCAATGAGCAGTTCTTC | CATSRDRQANEQFF | TRBV15 | . | TRBJ2-1 | .
TGTGCCAGCAGCTTAGAGGCTTGGGGGGGTGAGGGCTACACCTTC | CASSLEAWGGEGYTF | TRBV7-9 | . | TRBJ1-2 | .
TGTGCCAGCAGCGCGCGACAGGGAGTGGACTATGGCTACACCTTC | CASSARQGVDYGYTF | TRBV7-9 | TRBD1 | TRBJ1-2 | once
TGTGCCAGCAGCCTAGACAGGGGGATGAGTGAGCAGTACTTC | CASSLDRGMSEQYF | TRBV7-9 | TRBD1 | TRBJ2-7 | .
TGTGCCACCAGCAGAGATCCCCCCCGGCGGGGGTTACACGAAAAACTGTTTTTT | CATSRDPPRRGLHEKLFF | TRBV15 | . | TRBJ1-4 | .
TGTGCCAGCAGCGTAGCCCTCAATGAGCAGTTCTTC | CASSVALNEQFF | TRBV9 | . | TRBJ2-1 | .
TGTGCCAGCAGCTTAGCGCTGGGACAACACGGCTCCTATAATTCACCCCTCCACTTT | CASSLALGQHGSYNSPLHF | TRBV7-9 | . | TRBJ1-6 | .
TGTGCCTGGAGCGCCCGGGGGGGAAACACCGGGGAGCTGTTTTTT | CAWSARGGNTGELFF | TRBV30 | TRBD2 | TRBJ2-2 | .
TGTGCCAGCAGTTTATCCTTTATCATGGGTGACAGGGAAGCCTACGAGCAGTACTTC | CASSLSFIMGDREAYEQYF | TRBV27 | TRBD1 | TRBJ2-7 | .
TGTGCCAGCAGTGCCGCCGGGACTAGTACTGATGAGCAGTTCTTC | CASSAAGTSTDEQFF | TRBV27 | TRBD2 | TRBJ2-1 | .
TGTGCCAGCAGTGCTGATCCGTCGGGCACTGAAGCTTTCTTT | CASSADPSGTEAFF | TRBV6-4 | . | TRBJ1-1 | .
TGTGCCAGCAGCCTGTATTATCGGCTAGCGGGCACTCAAGAGACCCAGTACTTC | CASSLYYRLAGTQETQYF | TRBV7-9 | TRBD2 | TRBJ2-5 | .
TGTGCCAGCAGAGCCGGGACAGGGGCTGGTGGGGGCACCGGGGAGCTGTTTTTT | CASRAGTGAGGGTGELFF | TRBV27 | TRBD1 | TRBJ2-2 | .
TGTGCCAGCAGTGAATGGCTTCTGCAGGGTGCAAATCAGCCCCAGCATTTT | CASSEWLLQGANQPQHF | TRBV6-1 | . | TRBJ1-5 | .
TGTGCCAGCCAGGGGTTTTTGGAGACCCAGTACTTC | CASQGFLETQYF | TRBV6-1 | . | TRBJ2-5 | .
TGTGCCAGCAGCCAAACTCCAGCGGGAGGCTCAGATACGCAGTATTTT | CASSQTPAGGSDTQYF | TRBV4-2 | TRBD2 | TRBJ2-3 | .
TGTGCCAGCATGGAGGCAGGGGCCCCCTATGGCTACACCTTC | CASMEAGAPYGYTF | TRBV2 | . | TRBJ1-2 | .
TGTGCCAGCAGCTTGGATGGGACTAGCTACCTCAGCTCCTACAATGAGCAGTTCTTC | CASSLDGTSYLSSYNEQFF | TRBV5-4 | TRBD2 | TRBJ2-1 | .
TGCGCCAGCAGCCCCTCGGGGAGTGTCACCGGGGAGCTGTTTTTT | CASSPSGSVTGELFF | TRBV5-1 | . | TRBJ2-2 | .
TGTGCCTCCCAGCGGACGGGAGGAGGATCCGGGGAGCTGTTTTTT | CASQRTGGGSGELFF | TRBV7-9 | TRBD2 | TRBJ2-2 | .
TGTGCCAGCAGCCACAAACAGGGACAGGGGGATTTCGGCTACACCTTC | CASSHKQGQGDFGYTF | TRBV25-1 | TRBD1 | TRBJ1-2 | .
TGTGCCAGCAAAACGACAGGCAGTTACGAGCAGTACTTC | CASKTTGSYEQYF | TRBV5-6 | . | TRBJ2-7 | .
TGTGCCAGCAGTGAACAGGCGGGAGAGGCCGTCGTGGGGGAGACCCAGTACTTC | CASSEQAGEAVVGETQYF | TRBV2 | TRBD2 | TRBJ2-5 | .
TGTGCCAGCAGCTTCGCATCGGACAGGCCAAGCTCCTACGAGCAGTACTTC | CASSFASDRPSSYEQYF | TRBV7-6 | TRBD1 | TRBJ2-7 | .
TGCGCCAGCAGCCAAGACAGGGTGGGAACTGAAGCTTTCTTT | CASSQDRVGTEAFF | TRBV4-1 | . | TRBJ1-1 | .
TGTGCCAGCAGTTTATCGTTAAGCCACTCAAACACTGAAGCTTTCTTT | CASSLSLSHSNTEAFF | TRBV27 | . | TRBJ1-1 | .
TGCGCCAGCAGCGCCCTCGGGGACAACTACTCCTACGAGCAGTACTTC | CASSALGDNYSYEQYF | TRBV10-1 | . | TRBJ2-7 | .
TGTGCCAGCAGTGAAGGCAACAGACCGCAAGAGACCCAGTACTTC | CASSEGNRPQETQYF | TRBV2 | . | TRBJ2-5 | .
TGCGCCAGCAGCCACTACAGGGGCCACACTGAAGCTTTCTTT | CASSHYRGHTEAFF | TRBV4-3 | TRBD1 | TRBJ1-1 | .
TGCGCCAGCAGTGAGTACGGCGGGGAGCTGTTTTTT | CASSEYGGELFF | TRBV10-2 | . | TRBJ2-2 | .
TGTGCCAGCAGCGAGGGGGCTGGGTACACTGAAGCTTTCTTT | CASSEGAGYTEAFF | TRBV7-3 | TRBD1 | TRBJ1-1 | .
TGTGCCAGCAGGGAACAGACACCCTACACCTTC | CASREQTPYTF | TRBV6-1 | . | TRBJ1-2 | .
TGTGCCAGCAGCTTTTCGGTCTCCCGGGAGGAAAAACTGTTTTTT | CASSFSVSREEKLFF | TRBV7-8 | . | TRBJ1-4 | .
TGTGCCAGCAATCAGGGCCTGCAGACCCAGTACTTC | CASNQGLQTQYF | TRBV11-2 | . | TRBJ2-5 | .
TGTGCCAGCACCCTGACAGGGATGAACACTGAAGCTTTCTTT | CASTLTGMNTEAFF | TRBV6-5 | TRBD1 | TRBJ1-1 | few
TGTGCCAGCAGCGCCCTGACAGGACCGGGACCCCAGCATTTT | CASSALTGPGPQHF | TRBV7-8 | . | TRBJ1-5 | .
TGTGCCAGCAGCTTGATGTCAGGGGCTGGCTACACCTTC | CASSLMSGAGYTF | TRBV5-4 | . | TRBJ1-2 | .
TGTGCCAGCAGTAAAATTAGCGGTGGCACAGATACGCAGTATTTT | CASSKISGGTDTQYF | TRBV6-1 | . | TRBJ2-3 | few
TGCAGCGTTGAGGAGCTGACAGATACGCAGTATTTT | CSVEELTDTQYF | TRBV29-1 | . | TRBJ2-3 | once
TGTGCCAGTAGTATGCTAGCGGGGGCCCCGAGCTCCTACAATGAGCAGTTCTTC | CASSMLAGAPSSYNEQFF | TRBV19 | TRBD2 | TRBJ2-1 | .
TGTGCCTGGCATGCAACTAATGAAAAACTGTTTTTT | CAWHATNEKLFF | TRBV30 | . | TRBJ1-4 | .
TGTGCCAGCAGTGACAGTGGAGTCCTGTACGAGCAGTACTTC | CASSDSGVLYEQYF | TRBV2 | . | TRBJ2-7 | medium-sized
TGTGCCATCAGTGCCTCCAGACAGGGCCCATATGGCTACACCTTC | CAISASRQGPYGYTF | TRBV10-3 | TRBD1 | TRBJ1-2 | .
TGTGCCAGCAGCTTGGGGGAGGGGGGTAATGAGCAGTTCTTC | CASSLGEGGNEQFF | TRBV7-7 | . | TRBJ2-1 | .
TGTGCCAGCAGTTACTCGACGGGACTCTATGGCTACACCTTC | CASSYSTGLYGYTF | TRBV6-5 | . | TRBJ1-2 | .
TGTGCCAGTAGTACGGGGACAGGGGACGAGGACACTGAAGCTTTCTTT | CASSTGTGDEDTEAFF | TRBV19 | TRBD1 | TRBJ1-1 | .
TGTGCCAGCAGCTTCACAGAAAACTATGGCTACACCTTC | CASSFTENYGYTF | TRBV9 | . | TRBJ1-2 | .
TGTGCCAGCAGTTTAGAGGGAGGGTTCGAGCAGTACTTC | CASSLEGGFEQYF | TRBV28 | TRBD2 | TRBJ2-7 | .
TGCGCCAGCAGCTCCACCTGGACAGGGGCGGACACTGAAGCTTTCTTT | CASSSTWTGADTEAFF | TRBV5-1 | TRBD1 | TRBJ1-1 | .
TGTGCCAGTAGGACAGGGGTCGACGAGCAGTACTTC | CASRTGVDEQYF | TRBV19 | TRBD1 | TRBJ2-7 | many
TGTGCCAGCAGCCCCCCCTCGGGTGCAAACACCGGGGAGCTGTTTTTT | CASSPPSGANTGELFF | TRBV7-2 | . | TRBJ2-2 | .
TGTGCCAGCAGCCAGGAACAGGGGGCGGCTAATGAAAAACTGTTTTTT | CASSQEQGAANEKLFF | TRBV4-2 | TRBD1 | TRBJ1-4 | .